One and the same sample provided the 21 T cell receptor beta chains below, sequenced in a study of CD4 T cell repertoires in COVID-19. Generated by immunoSEQ multiplex PCR, the TCRdb table keeps only in-frame clones and is missing some. The sample has several hundred clones, roughly 23% seen once. Their target antigens are unknown. Sequencing used memory CD4+ T cells, cultured in vitro, obtained after recovery from COVID-19. The receptor source for this set is a human donor who had COVID-19.

The sample holds a few counts of this clone. The chain recombines TRBV12-3 or TRBV12-4 with TRBJ2-3; a weak D match, TRBD2 (6 bases). The V and J ends lost 10 bases and 6 bases respectively, with 14 bases between them. The CDR3 extends over 12 amino acids. CDR3 sequence (DNA): TGTGCCACCAGGAGGGACGGGGATACGCAGTATTTT. Translation: CATRRDGDTQYF.

This clone came up a few times. The rearrangement joins TRBV14 to TRBJ1-1; the D is unclear. The CDR3 covers 13 residues. CDR1 and CDR2 from the germline V gene are SGHDN and FVKESK. Trimming removed 4 bases at V and 1 base at J, with 7 bases between. CDR3 coding DNA: TGTGCCAGCAGCCTATTTAGGAACACTGAAGCTTTCTTT. Translated: CASSLFRNTEAFF.

This clone has just a few counts. The V call is TRBV25-1, the J call TRBJ1-4; D is possibly TRBD1 (6 bases). Germline V lookup: CDR1 MGHDK, CDR2 SYGVNS. V was cut by 4 bases and J by 8 bases, with 14 bases left in between. This CDR3 has 14 amino acids. CDR3 sequence: CASSAVGGGEKLFF. The CDR3 region has the DNA TGTGCCAGCAGTGCCGTAGGAGGGGGGGAAAAACTGTTTTTT.

This rearrangement joins TRBV19 to TRBJ1-2, with 7 bases matching TRBD1. The CDR3 runs to 13 residues. The germline gives CDR1 LNHDA, CDR2 SQIVND (reference sequence). Losses at the gene ends were 5 bases for V and 4 bases for J; bases not matched to a gene: 4. The CDR3 bases are TGTGCCAGTAGTCGACAGGGTGGCTATGGCTACACCTTC. Translated, it gives CASSRQGGYGYTF.

This clone was observed a few times. V gene TRBV27 combines with J gene TRBJ2-3; the D is unclear. Trimming removed 5 bases from V and 0 bases from J, with 9 bases in between. CDR1 is MNHEY and CDR2 is SMNVEV in the germline V gene (reference sequence). This CDR3 region has 14 residues. The CDR3 sequence: CASSPRFSTDTQYF. CDR3 in DNA: TGTGCCAGCAGTCCTCGATTTAGCACAGATACGCAGTATTTT.

This clone is categorized as large. The chain uses TRBV5-1 and TRBJ2-5; weak D call: TRBD1 (6 bases). From germline, CDR1 is SGHRS and CDR2 YFSETQ. The ends were cut back, 3 bases at V and 3 bases at J, with 12 bases in the middle. The CDR3 sequence is 14 residues long. The CDR3 bases are TGCGCCAGCAGCTCGGGGACAAACAAAGAGACCCAGTACTTC. This codes for CASSSGTNKETQYF.

By proportion, this clone is medium-sized. The chain carries TRBV28 and TRBJ2-5, with 12 bases fitting TRBD2. CDR1 MDHEN and CDR2 SYDVKM come from the germline V gene. Trimming removed 5 bases from V and 2 bases from J; junction bases left unmatched: 9. The CDR3 contains 17 residues. The CDR3 DNA follows: TGTGCCAGCAGTCCCCGACTAGCGGGAGCGTATCAAGAGACCCAGTACTTC. This codes for CASSPRLAGAYQETQYF.

This chain connects TRBV6-5 to TRBJ1-2; 8 bases match TRBD1. After removal of 8 bases from V and 8 bases from J, the junction contained 4 bases not matched to a gene. This CDR3 region has 11 residues. Germline V gene lookup returns CDR1 MNHEY and CDR2 SVGAGI. The CDR3 nucleotides read TGTGCCAGCCAGGGGGCTGGGGGCTACACCTTC. Amino acid sequence: CASQGAGGYTF.

Note on this clone: Just one base apart from a much larger clone, this may be a read error. V gene TRBV15 combines with J gene TRBJ2-1, with D possibly TRBD2 on 7 matching bases. CDR1 and CDR2 (germline): LNHNV, YYDKDF (reference sequence). V shed 0 bases and J shed 10 bases, with 16 bases lying between them. The CDR3 runs 15 residues. The CDR3 loop reads CATSRDRGGGGEQFF. CDR3 DNA sequence: TGTGCCACCAGCAGAGATCGGGGCGGGGGCGGGGAGCAGTTCTTC.

In this sample, this clone is large. The chain links TRBV3-1 (or the pseudogene TRBV3-2) to TRBJ2-3, with 7 positions matching TRBD2. The CDR3 is 16 residues long. CDR1 and CDR2 (germline): LGHDT, YNNKEL (reference sequence). V dropped 1 base and J dropped 2; count of bases not matched to a gene: 6. The CDR3 DNA follows: TGTGCCAGCAGCCAAGTCCCAGCGGGGAACACAGATACGCAGTATTTT. Translation: CASSQVPAGNTDTQYF.

The V and J genes are TRBV19 and TRBJ2-5; 13 nucleotides match TRBD2. The CDR3 runs to 15 residues. V dropped 6 bases and J dropped 2; count of bases not matched to a gene: 3. Germline values: CDR1 LNHDA, CDR2 SQIVND (reference sequence). The chain's CDR3 is CASRRTSGGQETQYF. The CDR3 DNA sequence: TGTGCCAGTAGACGGACTAGCGGGGGTCAAGAGACCCAGTACTTC.

The rearrangement joins TRBV6-6 to TRBJ2-7, with 7 positions matching TRBD1. After removal of 6 bases from V and 6 bases from J, the junction contained 8 bases not matched to a gene. Germline values: CDR1 MNHNY, CDR2 SVGAGI (reference sequence). The CDR3 sequence is 13 residues long. The DNA of the CDR3 is TGTGCCAGCAGCAGGGGGTCGAGGGGCGAGCAGTACTTC. Translating it yields CASSRGSRGEQYF.

This chain joins TRBV12-5 and TRBJ2-2; D may correspond to TRBD1 or TRBD2 (6 bases each). V was clipped by 1 base and J by 7 bases, with 13 bases between them. The CDR3 has 15 residues. CDR1 is LGHNT, CDR2 FRNRAP, per germline. The DNA for the CDR3 is TGTGCTAGTGGTTTGGAGGGGGGCGCGGTCGGGGAGCTGTTTTTT. This gives the protein CASGLEGGAVGELFF.

By its share, this clone is medium-sized. The CDR3 bases are TGTGCCACCTCGGCCGGGACTAGCGGGAAGCAGTTCTTC. Protein sequence: CATSAGTSGKQFF. The V and J genes are TRBV10-3 and TRBJ2-1; the match to TRBD2 covers 13 bases. This CDR3 is 13 amino acids long. CDR1 ENHRY and CDR2 SYGVKD come from the germline V gene. With 10 bases clipped from V and 11 bases from J, the junction kept 8 bases outside the gene matches.

This clone appeared a few times. The CDR3 region is CASSLALQRETQYF. The CDR3 DNA follows: TGTGCCAGCAGCTTAGCGTTGCAGAGAGAGACCCAGTACTTC. V is TRBV7-8 and J is TRBJ2-5; D gene uncertain. There are 14 residues in the CDR3. V gave up 0 bases and J gave up 4 bases, with 9 bases separating them. Germline V gene sequence: CDR1 SGHVS, CDR2 FQNEAQ. Together with reference TRBV7-8 and TRBJ2-5, the CDR3 gives the full variable domain: GAGVSQSPRYKVAKRGQDVALRCDPISGHVSLFWYQQALGQGPEFLTYFQNEAQLDKSGLPSDRFFAERPEGSVSTLKIQRTQQEDSAVYLCASSLALQRETQYFGPGTRLLVL.

By share of the sample, this clone is large. V and J are TRBV5-1 and TRBJ1-2; TRBD1 matches 8 bases. The V gene's germline CDR1 is SGHRS and CDR2 YFSETQ. V was clipped by 2 bases and J by 10 bases; unmatched bases: 13. CDR3 length equals 15 residues. CDR3 nucleotide sequence: TGCGCCAGCAGCTTTGGTGCCGGGACAGGTGAACCCTACACCTTC. This sequence encodes CASSFGAGTGEPYTF.

The rearrangement links TRBV11-2 to TRBJ2-1; 9 nucleotides line up with TRBD1. Germline trimming cut 3 bases from V and 4 bases from J; bases unmatched to any gene: 4. The CDR3 is 15 amino acids. Germline assignment: CDR1 SGHAT and CDR2 FQNNGV. CDR3 amino acids: CASSFTGGRYNEQFF. DNA of the CDR3: TGTGCCAGCAGCTTTACAGGGGGCCGTTACAATGAGCAGTTCTTC. Using reference TRBV11-2 and TRBJ2-1 for the parts outside the CDR3, the full variable domain is EAGVAQSPRYKIIEKRQSVAFWCNPISGHATLYWYQQILGQGPKLLIQFQNNGVVDDSQLPKDRFSAERLKGVDSTLKIQPAKLEDSAVYLCASSFTGGRYNEQFFGPGTRLTVL.

The rearrangement links TRBV7-2 to TRBJ1-3, with unresolved D. V was pared by 3 bases and J by 0 bases, with 9 bases between. The germline CDR1 and CDR2 sequences are SGHTA and FQGNSA. This CDR3 region has 15 residues. The CDR3 DNA is TGTGCCAGCAGCTTTTACCAGGCCTCTGGAAACACCATATATTTT. Its translation is CASSFYQASGNTIYF.

This clone is large (0.1 to 1%) by share. This chain links TRBV19 with TRBJ1-2; D is unresolved. The length of the CDR3 is 12 residues. CDR1 is LNHDA, CDR2 SQIVND, per germline (reference sequence). V lost 8 bases and J 4 bases, leaving 11 bases between the germline ends. The CDR3 nucleotides are TGTGCCAGTGCGGACGGACGCTATGGCTACACCTTC. Translation: CASADGRYGYTF.

This clone has only a few counts. This chain links TRBV5-8 with TRBJ2-1; TRBD2 aligns across 13 bases. The CDR3 contains 15 residues. Germline CDR1 reads SGHTS; CDR2 reads YDEGEE. The junction had 4 bases not matched to a gene; V was cut back by 3 bases and J by 7 bases. The CDR3 sequence is CASSSGTSGTNEQFF. The CDR3 nucleotides read TGTGCCAGCAGCTCCGGGACTAGCGGGACTAATGAGCAGTTCTTC.

By its share, this clone is large (0.1 to 1%). V gene TRBV30 combines with J gene TRBJ2-1, with TRBD2 matching 13 bases. Per germline, CDR1 GTSNPN and CDR2 SVGIG (reference sequence). The CDR3 extends over 15 amino acids. Trimming at V came to 5 bases and at J to 9 bases, leaving 10 bases not matched to a gene. CDR3 in DNA: TGTGCCTGGGGCCCTGGACTAGCGGGAGCTGGTGAGCAGTTCTTC. Translated: CAWGPGLAGAGEQFF.